This TCR beta chain was obtained from a study of cytomegalovirus exposure and HLA in healthy donors. General observations from the study: Donor immune exposure was known only as CMV serostatus.

About this clone itself: What it recognizes is unknown.

Use of 60 Vbeta and 13 Jbeta primers characterized the PCR. In the authors' methods: There were 70 million to 95 million unique TCR beta chains by a later count, and some 10 million of them were shared. Libraries were prepared by immunoSEQ multiplex PCR; TCRdb keeps only in-frame clonotypes and omits some of them. V and J calls and clone size are those listed in that table; D and trimming were worked out from the DNA. The table includes 84,000 or so clones, less than 80% detected once. The sequencing input was PBMCs. The clonotype was recovered from a human donor in good health.

In DNA form, the CDR3 reads TGCGCCAGCAGTCGAAGGACAGGGGGCGAGCAGTACTTC. It codes for CASSRRTGGEQYF. V and J are TRBV10-1 and TRBJ2-5; the match to TRBD1 covers 10 bases. TRBJ2-7 explains the end of the DNA better; the J call may be wrong. CDR3 length: 13 residues. CDR1 and CDR2 from the germline V gene are WNHNN and SYGVQD (reference sequence).